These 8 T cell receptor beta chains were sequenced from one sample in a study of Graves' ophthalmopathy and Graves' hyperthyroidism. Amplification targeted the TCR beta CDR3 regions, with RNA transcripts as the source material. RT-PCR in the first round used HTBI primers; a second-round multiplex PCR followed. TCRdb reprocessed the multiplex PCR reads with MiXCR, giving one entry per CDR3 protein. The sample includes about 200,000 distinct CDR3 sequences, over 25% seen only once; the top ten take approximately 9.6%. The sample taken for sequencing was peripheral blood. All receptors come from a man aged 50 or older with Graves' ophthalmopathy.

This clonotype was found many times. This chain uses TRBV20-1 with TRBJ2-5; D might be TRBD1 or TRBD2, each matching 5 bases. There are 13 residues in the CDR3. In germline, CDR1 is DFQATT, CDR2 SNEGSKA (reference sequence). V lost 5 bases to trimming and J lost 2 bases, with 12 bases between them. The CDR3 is CSALGENQETQYF. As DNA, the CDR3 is TGCAGTGCTCTGGGGGAGAATCAAGAGACCCAGTACTTC.

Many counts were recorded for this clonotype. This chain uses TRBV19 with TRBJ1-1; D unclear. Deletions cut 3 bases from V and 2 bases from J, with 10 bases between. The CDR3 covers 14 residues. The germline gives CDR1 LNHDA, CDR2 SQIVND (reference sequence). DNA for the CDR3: TGTGCCAGTAGTATTACGGGTTTCAACACTGAAGCTTTCTTT. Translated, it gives CASSITGFNTEAFF.

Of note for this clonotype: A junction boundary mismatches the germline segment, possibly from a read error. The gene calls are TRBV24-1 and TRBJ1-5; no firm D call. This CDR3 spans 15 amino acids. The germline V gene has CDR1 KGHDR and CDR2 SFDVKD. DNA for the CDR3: TGTGCCAGCAGTTATAATCCCCGGAGCAATCAGCCCCAGCATTTT. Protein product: CASSYNPRSNQPQHF.

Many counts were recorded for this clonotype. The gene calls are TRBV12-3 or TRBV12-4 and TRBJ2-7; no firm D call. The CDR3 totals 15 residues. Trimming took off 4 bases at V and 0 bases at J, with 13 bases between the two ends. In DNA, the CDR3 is TGTGCCAGCAGTTCGTCGAGGCTCAGCTCCTACGAGCAGTACTTC. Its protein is CASSSSRLSSYEQYF.

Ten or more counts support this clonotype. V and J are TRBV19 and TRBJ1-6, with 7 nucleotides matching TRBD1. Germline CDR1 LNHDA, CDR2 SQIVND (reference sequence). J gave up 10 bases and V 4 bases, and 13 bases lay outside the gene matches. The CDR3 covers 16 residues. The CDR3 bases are TGTGCCAGTAGTACGTCCCGGGACAGTAACGGCTCACCCCTCCACTTT. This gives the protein CASSTSRDSNGSPLHF.

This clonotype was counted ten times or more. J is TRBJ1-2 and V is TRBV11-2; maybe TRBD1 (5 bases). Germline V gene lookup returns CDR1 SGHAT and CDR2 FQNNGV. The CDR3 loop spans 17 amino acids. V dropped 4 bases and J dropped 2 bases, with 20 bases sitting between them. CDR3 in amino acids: CASSWMEGPFENYGYTF. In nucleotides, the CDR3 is TGTGCCAGCAGCTGGATGGAGGGACCCTTCGAAAACTATGGCTACACCTTC.

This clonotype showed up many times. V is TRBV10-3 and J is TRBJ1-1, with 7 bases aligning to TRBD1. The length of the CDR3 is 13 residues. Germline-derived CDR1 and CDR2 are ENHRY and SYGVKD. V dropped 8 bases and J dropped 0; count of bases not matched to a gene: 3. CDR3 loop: CAIGTDMNTEAFF. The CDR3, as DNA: TGTGCCATCGGGACAGACATGAACACTGAAGCTTTCTTT.

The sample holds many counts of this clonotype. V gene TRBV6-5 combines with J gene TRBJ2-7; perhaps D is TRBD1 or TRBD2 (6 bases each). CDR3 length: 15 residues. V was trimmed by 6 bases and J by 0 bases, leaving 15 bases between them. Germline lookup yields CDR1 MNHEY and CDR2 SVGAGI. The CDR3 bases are TGTGCCAGCAGCCGGGGGCGCCGAAGCTCCTACGAGCAGTACTTC. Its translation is CASSRGRRSSYEQYF.